This T cell receptor (beta chain) was recovered during a study of shared clonotypes between healthy human individuals. Notes on the study in general: Naive CD4 clonotypes overlapped across a handful of donors at roughly 5.1%. Represented genetic and exposure-history diversity was restricted by having few donors. Collection of samples was limited to blood; tissue repertoires likely differ.

Assay used: immunoSEQ multiplex PCR; TCRdb lists only in-frame clones, some missing. The data contain approximately 2,300,000 clones, 85% to 95% of them singletons. As regards this clone: Its antigen is currently unknown.

The germline gives CDR1 MDHEN, CDR2 SYDVKM. The CDR3 loop spans 15 amino acids. The V and J ends lost 5 bases and 4 bases respectively, with 15 bases between them. The TCR comes from a man aged 18 to 30 in good health. Some clones in this sample may be carry-over from other donors' samples. Sequencing was done on a sample of naive CD4+ T cells from PBMCs. Regarding subset: CD45RA+ positively selected. V is TRBV28 and J is TRBJ2-1; D is uncertain. The CDR3 DNA follows: TGTGCCAGCAGTCTCCTAGACCCCACTTACAATGAGCAGTTCTTC. Protein: CASSLLDPTYNEQFF.